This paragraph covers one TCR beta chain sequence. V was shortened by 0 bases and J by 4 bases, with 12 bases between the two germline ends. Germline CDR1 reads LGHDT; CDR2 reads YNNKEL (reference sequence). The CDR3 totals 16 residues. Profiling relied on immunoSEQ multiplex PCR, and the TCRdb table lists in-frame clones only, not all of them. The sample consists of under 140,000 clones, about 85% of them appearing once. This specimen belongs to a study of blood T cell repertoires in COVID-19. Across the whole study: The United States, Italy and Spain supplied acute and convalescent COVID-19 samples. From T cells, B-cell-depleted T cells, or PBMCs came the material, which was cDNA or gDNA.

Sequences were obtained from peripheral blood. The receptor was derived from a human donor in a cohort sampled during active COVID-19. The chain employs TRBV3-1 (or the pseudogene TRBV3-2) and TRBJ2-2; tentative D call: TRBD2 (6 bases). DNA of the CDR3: TGTGCCAGCAGCCAAGAGGGGGTCGGGAGCACCGGGGAGCTGTTTTTT. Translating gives CASSQEGVGSTGELFF.